Shown below are 23 T cell receptor beta chains from a single sample sequenced in a study of beta chain features in type 1 diabetes. All of the isolated RNA was reverse transcribed, so expressed TCRB transcripts were sequenced. Repertoires were generated with immunoSEQ multiplex PCR, while TCRdb's copy carries only in-frame clones and drops some. This table has 850,000 to 900,000 clones, 15% to 20% appearing once. Sequenced: naive CD4+ T cells from blood. The receptors stem from a young woman in good health.

This clone appeared a few times. The genes are TRBV2 and TRBJ2-1, with 7 bases that match TRBD1. Losses at the gene ends were 9 bases for V and 4 bases for J; bases not matched to a gene: 21. The CDR3 length is 18 residues. Germline-derived CDR1 and CDR2 are SNHLY and FYNNEI. The CDR3 bases are TGTGCCAGTAAATCCGGGACAGCCAGTGTTTGGGGGTACAATGAGCAGTTCTTC. As protein: CASKSGTASVWGYNEQFF.

The gene calls are TRBV27 and TRBJ2-3; possibly TRBD1 for D (5 bases). Germline V CDR1 and CDR2: MNHEY, SMNVEV (reference sequence). There are 14 residues in the CDR3. V lost 5 bases and J 6 bases, leaving 15 bases between the germline ends. CDR3 nucleotides: TGTGCCAGCAGTCCATCATACAGGCTGGATACGCAGTATTTT. Protein: CASSPSYRLDTQYF.

The gene calls are TRBV6-6 and TRBJ1-2; perhaps TRBD1 as D (5 bases). Per the germline V gene, CDR1 is MNHNY and CDR2 is SVGAGI (reference sequence). The CDR3 spans 14 residues. Trimming took 0 bases from V and 8 from J, leaving 13 bases between them. Here the CDR3 reads CASSYSNPGWGYTF. CDR3 nucleotide sequence: TGTGCCAGCAGTTACTCGAATCCAGGGTGGGGCTACACCTTC.

V is TRBV7-2 and J is TRBJ2-5, with 9 positions matching TRBD1. The CDR3 sequence is 15 residues long. V lost 6 bases to trimming and J lost 1 base; unmatched junction nucleotides: 6. Germline V gene lookup returns CDR1 SGHTA and CDR2 FQGNSA. The CDR3 sequence: CASSLGQGTQETQYF. CDR3 DNA: TGTGCCAGCAGTCTGGGACAGGGAACCCAAGAGACCCAGTACTTC.

This clone was picked up a small number of times. This sample also contains other DNA sequences that code for the same CDR3. This chain uses TRBV7-2 with TRBJ2-7, with 8 positions matching TRBD1. This CDR3 region has 15 residues. CDR1 and CDR2 (germline): SGHTA, FQGNSA. The ends lost 1 base at V and 4 bases at J; junction bases unmatched: 6. CDR3 protein: CASSLVGRGLYEQYF. In nucleotides, the CDR3 is TGTGCCAGCAGCTTAGTCGGCAGGGGGCTGTACGAGCAGTACTTC.

The CDR3 loop is CASSQIGAQRQYF. DNA of the CDR3: TGCGCCAGCAGCCAAATTGGAGCACAGCGGCAGTACTTC. The gene calls are TRBV4-3 and TRBJ2-7; no clear D. V lost 2 bases and J 9 bases, leaving 14 bases between the germline ends. This CDR3 comprises 13 residues. From germline, CDR1 is LGHNA and CDR2 YSLEER.

This chain joins TRBV6-1 and TRBJ2-7; D is unresolved. Germline V lookup: CDR1 MNHNS, CDR2 SASEGT. CDR3 length: 11 residues. Trimming took off 3 bases at V and 3 bases at J, with 3 bases between the two ends. The CDR3 loop reads CASSDLYEQYF. CDR3 coding DNA: TGTGCCAGCAGTGATCTCTACGAGCAGTACTTC.

This clone has more than one count but fewer than ten. The rearrangement uses TRBV9 and TRBJ2-2, with D perhaps given as TRBD1 or TRBD2 (5 bases each). V was cut by 4 bases and J by 6 bases, with 13 bases left in between. CDR3 length: 14 residues. CDR1 SGDLS and CDR2 YYNGEE come from the germline V gene. The CDR3 DNA reads as TGTGCCAGCAGCCATAGGACGGGGCCCGGGGAGCTGTTTTTT. This gives the protein CASSHRTGPGELFF.

The chain carries TRBV9 and TRBJ1-1, with D possibly being TRBD1 (6 bases). Trimming took 4 bases from V and 0 from J, leaving 16 bases between them. The CDR3 loop spans 16 amino acids. The germline CDR1 and CDR2 sequences are SGDLS and YYNGEE. The CDR3 sequence is CASSLWTAVVNTEAFF. The CDR3 coding sequence is TGTGCCAGCAGCCTTTGGACAGCAGTGGTGAACACTGAAGCTTTCTTT. Using reference TRBV9 and TRBJ1-1 for the parts outside the CDR3, the full variable domain is DSGVTQTPKHLITATGQRVTLRCSPRSGDLSVYWYQQSLDQGLQFLIQYYNGEERAKGNILERFSAQQFPDLHSELNLSSLELGDSALYFCASSLWTAVVNTEAFFGQGTRLTVV.

The chain links TRBV28 to TRBJ2-5; D possibly matches TRBD1 or TRBD2 (5 bases each). This CDR3 is built from 15 residues. Trimming stripped 4 bases from V and 2 bases from J, with 14 bases between. The germline V gene encodes CDR1 MDHEN and CDR2 SYDVKM. CDR3 amino acids: CASSSSAGTQETQYF. Written as DNA, the CDR3 is TGTGCCAGCAGTTCTTCAGCAGGGACGCAAGAGACCCAGTACTTC.

This clone was seen only a few times. The chain combines TRBV18 with TRBJ2-3; the D is unclear. CDR1 is KGHSH, CDR2 LQKENI, per germline. V gave up 3 bases and J gave up 5 bases, with 12 bases separating them. The CDR3 is made up of 14 amino acids. The CDR3 nucleotides read TGTGCCAGCTCACCGTTCCGGGCCGGAGATACGCAGTATTTT. This codes for CASSPFRAGDTQYF.

This clone has just a few counts. The chain recombines TRBV6-6 with TRBJ2-1; D not resolved. The ends were cut back, 10 bases at V and 0 bases at J, with 13 bases in the middle. CDR3 length equals 14 residues. The V gene's germline CDR1 is MNHNY and CDR2 SVGAGI (reference sequence). CDR3 nucleotides: TGTGCCACCTGTAGTGGCAGCTCCTACAATGAGCAGTTCTTC. It is translated as CATCSGSSYNEQFF.

This clone was seen only a few times. The V call is TRBV18, the J call TRBJ1-2, with D unclear. Deletions cut 3 bases from V and 3 bases from J, with 11 bases between. This CDR3 is built from 14 residues. Per germline, CDR1 KGHSH and CDR2 LQKENI. CDR3 DNA: TGTGCCAGCTCACCTGGGTCGACGGACTATGGCTACACCTTC. Translation: CASSPGSTDYGYTF.

The sample holds a few counts of this clone. This chain joins TRBV19 and TRBJ2-7; 13 bases line up with TRBD2. V was clipped by 3 bases and J by 5 bases; unmatched bases: 7. The CDR3 is made up of 16 amino acids. CDR1 and CDR2 from the germline V gene are LNHDA and SQIVND (reference sequence). CDR3 nucleotide sequence: TGTGCCAGTAGTATCACTAGCGGGAGGGCCGTCCACGAGCAGTACTTC. It specifies CASSITSGRAVHEQYF.

A few counts support this clone. The rearrangement uses TRBV11-2 and TRBJ2-5; D may be TRBD1 or TRBD2 (5 bases each). Germline assignment: CDR1 SGHAT and CDR2 FQNNGV. Trimming stripped 5 bases from V and 0 bases from J, with 10 bases between. The CDR3 is made up of 14 amino acids. CDR3 sequence: CASSRGRYQETQYF. Here the CDR3 DNA reads TGTGCCAGCAGCCGGGGACGGTACCAAGAGACCCAGTACTTC.

Concerning this clone itself: At the DNA level, this CDR3 is encoded by other sequences in the same sample as well. The chain recombines TRBV7-9 with TRBJ2-1, with D perhaps given as TRBD1 or TRBD2 (6 bases each). The ends were cut back, 1 base at V and 6 bases at J, with 7 bases in the middle. Germline V gene lookup returns CDR1 SEHNR and CDR2 FQNEAQ (reference sequence). This CDR3 contains 13 residues. This CDR3 reads CASSLEGGNEQFF. DNA of the CDR3: TGTGCCAGCAGCTTAGAGGGGGGCAATGAGCAGTTCTTC.

The chain combines TRBV28 with TRBJ2-5, with a weak D call TRBD1 (5 bases). V dropped 2 bases and J dropped 2 bases, with 24 bases sitting between them. CDR3 length: 19 amino acids. Germline values: CDR1 MDHEN, CDR2 SYDVKM. The DNA for the CDR3 is TGTGCCAGCAGTTTACCTCCAATGCCCAGGGATTTAGGGCAAGAGACCCAGTACTTC. Protein product: CASSLPPMPRDLGQETQYF.

This chain's CDR3 is CASSFWGGPAQHF. The CDR3, as DNA: TGTGCCAGCAGTTTTTGGGGGGGACCGGCCCAGCATTTT. The V call is TRBV6-8, the J call TRBJ1-5, with D tentatively TRBD1 (5 bases). From germline, CDR1 is MNHGY and CDR2 SAAAGT. V lost 4 bases to trimming and J lost 11 bases, with 15 bases between them. The CDR3 has 13 amino acids.

This rearrangement joins TRBV7-2 to TRBJ2-5, with 8 bases lining up with TRBD1. Germline-derived CDR1 and CDR2 are SGHTA and FQGNSA. J gave up 7 bases and V 4 bases, and 14 bases lay outside the gene matches. This CDR3 contains 16 residues. For the CDR3, the DNA is TGTGCCAGCAGCTCCCCGATGGGACAGGCCCGTGGGACCCAGTACTTC. Translating it yields CASSSPMGQARGTQYF.

This clone was seen more than once but under ten times. The chain joins TRBV7-2 to TRBJ1-3, with D hard to call. The ends were cut back, 1 base at V and 7 bases at J, with 5 bases in the middle. Germline V gene sequence: CDR1 SGHTA, CDR2 FQGNSA. This CDR3 comprises 12 residues. This CDR3 reads CASSLVSNTIYF. The CDR3 nucleotides are TGTGCCAGCAGCTTAGTCAGCAACACCATATATTTT.

The V gene is TRBV6-1, the J gene TRBJ2-5; weak D call: TRBD2 (6 bases). The V end lost 4 bases, the J end lost 3 bases, and 12 bases lay between the germline ends. The CDR3 covers 14 residues. The germline CDR1 and CDR2 sequences are MNHNS and SASEGT. CDR3 bases: TGTGCCAGCAGTGCGGGGACTGGGAAAGAGACCCAGTACTTC. This encodes CASSAGTGKETQYF.

This clone was picked up a small number of times. The V call is TRBV9, the J call TRBJ2-1, with no clear D. Germline V gene data show CDR1 as SGDLS and CDR2 as YYNGEE. Between the trimmed V and J ends, which lost 0 bases and 9 bases, there was a span of 10 bases. The CDR3 has 13 residues. This CDR3 is CASSVGGTPEQFF. The CDR3 DNA follows: TGTGCCAGCAGCGTAGGAGGTACTCCTGAGCAGTTCTTC.

This clone was recorded a few times. Other DNA sequences of this sample code for an identical CDR3. This chain connects TRBV9 to TRBJ1-1; D remains unclear. With 0 bases removed from V and 0 bases from J, the gap between germline ends came to 6 bases. Germline loops: CDR1 SGDLS, CDR2 YYNGEE. The CDR3 runs 14 residues. The DNA for the CDR3 is TGTGCCAGCAGCGTAGGAGGTGTGAACACTGAAGCTTTCTTT. Residues: CASSVGGVNTEAFF.